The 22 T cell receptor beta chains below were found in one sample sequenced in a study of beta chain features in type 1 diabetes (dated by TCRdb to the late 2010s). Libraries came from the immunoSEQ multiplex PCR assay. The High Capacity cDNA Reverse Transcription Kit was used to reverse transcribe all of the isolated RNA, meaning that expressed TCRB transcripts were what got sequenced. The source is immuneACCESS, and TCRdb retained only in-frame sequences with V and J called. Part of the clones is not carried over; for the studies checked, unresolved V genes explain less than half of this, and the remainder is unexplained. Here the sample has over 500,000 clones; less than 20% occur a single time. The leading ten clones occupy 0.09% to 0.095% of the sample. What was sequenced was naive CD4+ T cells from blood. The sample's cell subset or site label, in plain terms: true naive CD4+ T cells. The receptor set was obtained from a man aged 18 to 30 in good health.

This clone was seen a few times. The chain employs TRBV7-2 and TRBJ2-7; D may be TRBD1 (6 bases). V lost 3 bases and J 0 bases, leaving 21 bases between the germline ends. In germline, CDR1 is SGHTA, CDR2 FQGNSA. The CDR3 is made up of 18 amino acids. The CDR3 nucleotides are TGTGCCAGCAGCTTTTATCGCGTTGGTCGGGACAACTCCTACGAGCAGTACTTC. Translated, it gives CASSFYRVGRDNSYEQYF.

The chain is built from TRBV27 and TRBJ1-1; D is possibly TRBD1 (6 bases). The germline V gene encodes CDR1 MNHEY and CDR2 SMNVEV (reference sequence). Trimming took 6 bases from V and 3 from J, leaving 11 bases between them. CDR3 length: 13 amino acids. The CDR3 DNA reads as TGTGCCAGCAGAAACAGGGTCCACACTGAAGCTTTCTTT. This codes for CASRNRVHTEAFF.

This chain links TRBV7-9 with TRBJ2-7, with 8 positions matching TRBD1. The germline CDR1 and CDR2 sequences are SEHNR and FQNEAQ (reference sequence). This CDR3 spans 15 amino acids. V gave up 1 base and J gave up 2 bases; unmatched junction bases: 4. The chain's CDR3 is CASSLGTGNTYEQYF. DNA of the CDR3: TGTGCCAGCAGCTTAGGGACAGGGAATACCTACGAGCAGTACTTC.

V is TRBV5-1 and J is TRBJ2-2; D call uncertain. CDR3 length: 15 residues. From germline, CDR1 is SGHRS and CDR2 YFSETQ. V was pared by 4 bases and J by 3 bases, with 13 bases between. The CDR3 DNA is TGCGCCAGCAGCCCCCGAAAGCCATACACCGGGGAGCTGTTTTTT. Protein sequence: CASSPRKPYTGELFF.

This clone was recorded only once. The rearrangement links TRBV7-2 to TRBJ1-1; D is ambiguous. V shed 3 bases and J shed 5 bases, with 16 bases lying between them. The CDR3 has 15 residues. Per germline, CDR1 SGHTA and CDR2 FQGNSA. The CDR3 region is CASSLLTGAPTEAFF. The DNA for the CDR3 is TGTGCCAGCAGCTTGTTAACGGGAGCCCCTACTGAAGCTTTCTTT.

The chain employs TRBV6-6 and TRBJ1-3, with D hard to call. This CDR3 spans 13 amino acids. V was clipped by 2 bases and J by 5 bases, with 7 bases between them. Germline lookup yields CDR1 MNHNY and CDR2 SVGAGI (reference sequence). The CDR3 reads CASSYDGRNTIYF. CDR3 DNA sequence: TGTGCCAGCAGTTACGACGGAAGAAACACCATATATTTT.

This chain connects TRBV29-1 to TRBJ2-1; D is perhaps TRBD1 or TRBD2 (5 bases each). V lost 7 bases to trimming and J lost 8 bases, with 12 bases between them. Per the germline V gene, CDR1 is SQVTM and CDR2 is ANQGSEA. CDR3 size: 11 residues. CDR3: CSGARGDEQFF. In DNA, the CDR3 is TGCAGCGGCGCCCGAGGGGATGAGCAGTTCTTC.

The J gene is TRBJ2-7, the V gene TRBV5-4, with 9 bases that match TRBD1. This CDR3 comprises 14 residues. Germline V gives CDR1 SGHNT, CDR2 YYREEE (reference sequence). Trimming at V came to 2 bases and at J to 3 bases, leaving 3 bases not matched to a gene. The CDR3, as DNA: TGTGCCAGCAGCTTCGGGGACAGGGTCTACGAGCAGTACTTC. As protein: CASSFGDRVYEQYF. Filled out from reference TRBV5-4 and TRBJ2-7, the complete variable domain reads ETGVTQSPTHLIKTRGQQVTLRCSSQSGHNTVSWYQQALGQGPQFIFQYYREEENGRGNFPPRFSGLQFPNYSSELNVNALELDDSALYLCASSFGDRVYEQYFGPGTRLTVT.

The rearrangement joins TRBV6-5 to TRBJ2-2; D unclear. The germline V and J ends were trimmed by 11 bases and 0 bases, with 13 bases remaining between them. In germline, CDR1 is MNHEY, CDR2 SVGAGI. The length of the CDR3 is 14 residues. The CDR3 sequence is CASSPASNTGELFF. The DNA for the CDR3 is TGTGCCTCCTCCCCGGCATCGAACACCGGGGAGCTGTTTTTT.

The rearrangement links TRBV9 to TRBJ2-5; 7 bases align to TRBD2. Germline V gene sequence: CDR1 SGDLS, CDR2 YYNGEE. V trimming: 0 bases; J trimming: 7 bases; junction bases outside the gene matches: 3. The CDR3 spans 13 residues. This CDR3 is CASSVGGGRTQYF. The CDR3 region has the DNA TGTGCCAGCAGCGTAGGAGGCGGGAGGACCCAGTACTTC.

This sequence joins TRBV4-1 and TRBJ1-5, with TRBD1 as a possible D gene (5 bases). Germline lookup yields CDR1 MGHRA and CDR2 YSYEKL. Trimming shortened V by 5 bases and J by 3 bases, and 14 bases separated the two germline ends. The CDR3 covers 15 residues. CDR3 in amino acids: CASSAEGRANQPQHF. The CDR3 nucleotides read TGCGCCAGCAGCGCAGAGGGCAGGGCCAATCAGCCCCAGCATTTT.

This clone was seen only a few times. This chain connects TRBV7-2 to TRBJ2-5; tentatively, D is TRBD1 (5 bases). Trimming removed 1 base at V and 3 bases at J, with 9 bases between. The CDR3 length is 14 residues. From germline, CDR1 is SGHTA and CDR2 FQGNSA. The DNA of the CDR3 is TGTGCCAGCAGCTTAGGGGGCAGCAAAGAGACCCAGTACTTC. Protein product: CASSLGGSKETQYF. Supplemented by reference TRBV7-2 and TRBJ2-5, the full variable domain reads GAGVSQSPSNKVTEKGKDVELRCDPISGHTALYWYRQSLGQGLEFLIYFQGNSAPDKSGLPSDRFSAERTGGSVSTLTIQRTQQEDSAVYLCASSLGGSKETQYFGPGTRLLVL.

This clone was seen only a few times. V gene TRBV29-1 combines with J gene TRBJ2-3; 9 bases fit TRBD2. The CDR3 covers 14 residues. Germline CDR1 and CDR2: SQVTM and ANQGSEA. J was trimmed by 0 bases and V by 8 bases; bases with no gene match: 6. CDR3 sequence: CSQSSGASTDTQYF. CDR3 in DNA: TGCAGCCAATCTAGCGGGGCTAGCACAGATACGCAGTATTTT.

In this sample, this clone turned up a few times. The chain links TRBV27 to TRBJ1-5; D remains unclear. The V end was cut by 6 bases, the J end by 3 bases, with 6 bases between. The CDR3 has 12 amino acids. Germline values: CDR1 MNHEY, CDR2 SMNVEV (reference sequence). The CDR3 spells CASSYYNQPQHF. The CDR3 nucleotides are TGTGCCAGCAGCTACTACAATCAGCCCCAGCATTTT.

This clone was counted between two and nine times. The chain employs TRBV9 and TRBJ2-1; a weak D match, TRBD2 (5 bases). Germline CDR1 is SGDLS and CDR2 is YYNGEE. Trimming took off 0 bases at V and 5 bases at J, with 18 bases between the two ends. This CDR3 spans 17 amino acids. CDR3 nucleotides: TGTGCCAGCAGCGTAGCAGAGGGCCGATTGCTTGACAATGAGCAGTTCTTC. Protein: CASSVAEGRLLDNEQFF. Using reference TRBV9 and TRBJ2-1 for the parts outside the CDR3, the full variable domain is DSGVTQTPKHLITATGQRVTLRCSPRSGDLSVYWYQQSLDQGLQFLIQYYNGEERAKGNILERFSAQQFPDLHSELNLSSLELGDSALYFCASSVAEGRLLDNEQFFGPGTRLTVL.

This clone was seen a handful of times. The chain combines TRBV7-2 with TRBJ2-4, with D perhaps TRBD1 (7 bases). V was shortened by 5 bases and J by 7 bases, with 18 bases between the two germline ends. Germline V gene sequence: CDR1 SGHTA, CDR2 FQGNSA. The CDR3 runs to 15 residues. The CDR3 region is CASSQTRGAWNIQYF. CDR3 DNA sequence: TGTGCCAGCAGCCAAACCAGGGGGGCCTGGAACATTCAGTACTTC.

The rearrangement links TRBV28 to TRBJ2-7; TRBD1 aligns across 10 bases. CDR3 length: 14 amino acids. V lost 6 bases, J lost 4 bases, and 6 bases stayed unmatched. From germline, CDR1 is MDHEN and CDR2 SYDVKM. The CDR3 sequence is CASRGTGDWYEQYF. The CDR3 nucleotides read TGTGCCAGCAGGGGGACAGGGGATTGGTACGAGCAGTACTTC.

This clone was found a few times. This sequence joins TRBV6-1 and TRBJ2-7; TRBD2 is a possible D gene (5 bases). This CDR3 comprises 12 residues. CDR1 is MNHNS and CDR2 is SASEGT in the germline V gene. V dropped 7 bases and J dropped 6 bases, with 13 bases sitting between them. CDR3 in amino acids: CASTQTAGEQYF. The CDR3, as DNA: TGTGCCAGCACCCAAACGGCGGGCGAGCAGTACTTC.

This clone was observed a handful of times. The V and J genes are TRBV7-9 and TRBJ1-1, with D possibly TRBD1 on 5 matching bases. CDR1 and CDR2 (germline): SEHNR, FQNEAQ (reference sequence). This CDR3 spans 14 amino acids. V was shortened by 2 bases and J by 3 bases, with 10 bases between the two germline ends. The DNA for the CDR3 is TGTGCCAGCAGCTTATCCAGGGTTTACACTGAAGCTTTCTTT. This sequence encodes CASSLSRVYTEAFF.

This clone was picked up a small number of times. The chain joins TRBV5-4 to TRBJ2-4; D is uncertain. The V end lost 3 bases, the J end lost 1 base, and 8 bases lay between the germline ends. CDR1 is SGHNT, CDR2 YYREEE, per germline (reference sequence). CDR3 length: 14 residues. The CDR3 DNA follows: TGTGCCAGCAGCTCGGATAGGGCCAAAAACATTCAGTACTTC. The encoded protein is CASSSDRAKNIQYF.

CDR3 nucleotide sequence: TGTGCCATCTCCATGACGGCTTCTGGAAACACCATATATTTT. Protein: CAISMTASGNTIYF. The chain employs TRBV10-3 and TRBJ1-3; D not certain. The germline V gene encodes CDR1 ENHRY and CDR2 SYGVKD. There are 14 residues in the CDR3. Trimming cost V 8 bases and J 1 base, with 12 bases left between them.

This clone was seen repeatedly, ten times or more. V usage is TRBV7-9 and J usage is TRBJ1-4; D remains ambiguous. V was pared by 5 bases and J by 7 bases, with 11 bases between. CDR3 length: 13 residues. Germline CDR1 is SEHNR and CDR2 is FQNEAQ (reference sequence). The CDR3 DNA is TGTGCCAGCAGCGAGGGTGGCGTTGAAAAACTGTTTTTT. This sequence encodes CASSEGGVEKLFF. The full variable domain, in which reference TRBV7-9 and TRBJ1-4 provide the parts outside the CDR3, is DTGVSQNPRHKITKRGQNVTFRCDPISEHNRLYWYRQTLGQGPEFLTYFQNEAQLEKSRLLSDRFSAERPKGSFSTLEIQRTEQGDSAMYLCASSEGGVEKLFFGSGTQLSVL.